A selection of T cell receptor beta chains follows, all from one sample in a study of early T cells in non-severe SARS-CoV-2 infection. Using its own MiXCR run on the 5' RACE reads, TCRdb lists one record per CDR3 protein. The table records fewer than 60,000 distinct CDR3 sequences, 3.5% to 4.5% of them present only once. Input material: whole blood. These receptors were taken from an adult who was a healthcare worker with PCR-confirmed SARS-CoV-2 infection or an uninfected control (not recorded which). CDR3s include the opening cysteine and the closing phenylalanine or tryptophan. Fields, in order: clone size, D gene, V gene, J gene, CDR3 protein. A D gene is named only where the DNA matches it firmly. The size of a clone is reported for some rows only, either as once, few or many, or as a class for expanded clones.

>many|-|TRBV5-6|TRBJ2-7
CASSSIRESSYEQYF
>many|TRBD1|TRBV6-2/TRBV6-3|TRBJ1-1
CASSLRGLNTEAFF
>many|-|TRBV6-5|TRBJ1-4
CASRLQGNEKLFF
>many|-|TRBV29-1|TRBJ1-1
CSVEIKTKDTEAFF
>many|TRBD1|TRBV10-2|TRBJ1-2
CASSVAPGQGNGYTF
>many|TRBD1|TRBV2|TRBJ2-2
CASRDRGATGELFF
>few|-|TRBV7-2|TRBJ1-1
CASQDLGPVTEAFF
>many|-|TRBV7-9|TRBJ1-6
CASSLDGAPLHF
>many|-|TRBV6-2/TRBV6-3|TRBJ2-1
CASSSGVNNEQFF
>-|-|TRBV3-1|TRBJ1-2
CASSPGQNYGYTF
>many|TRBD2|TRBV10-1|TRBJ2-7
CASSSPGLAGVGEQYF
>many|TRBD1|TRBV30|TRBJ1-2
CAWRGLGQGRVEGYTF
>many|-|TRBV2|TRBJ1-5
CASSEQGRYSNQPQHF
>-|-|TRBV7-6|TRBJ2-1
CASSLAGISYNEQFF
>many|-|TRBV7-9|TRBJ2-1
CASSLVNNEQFF
>many|-|TRBV20-1|TRBJ1-2
CSAPDPMNYGYTF
>many|-|TRBV29-1|TRBJ2-7
CSVRERNTYEQYF
>-|-|TRBV10-3|TRBJ1-1
CAISESPQGVYTEAFF
>-|TRBD1|TRBV20-1|TRBJ2-7
CSARPTGGSYEQYF
>many|-|TRBV12-3/TRBV12-4|TRBJ1-2
CASNGPAYGYTF
>many|TRBD2|TRBV12-5|TRBJ2-3
CASGLVAGYSTDTQYF
>many|TRBD1|TRBV28|TRBJ2-3
CASSPTPGQGFTDTQYF
>few|TRBD2|TRBV28|TRBJ2-7
CASRVAGGDEYEQYF
>few|-|TRBV7-8|TRBJ1-1
CASSSIDLTEAFF
>few|TRBD1|TRBV29-1|TRBJ2-7
CSVLSGGPYEQYF
>many|-|TRBV18|TRBJ2-3
CASSPNGGADTQYF
>few|TRBD1|TRBV5-6|TRBJ2-6
CASSPWTGRASGANVLTF
>many|-|TRBV7-3|TRBJ2-3
CASSSSGTPVDTQYF
>-|-|TRBV14|TRBJ2-7
CASSPTLLTATYEQYF
>many|-|TRBV20-1|TRBJ2-7
CSASRGLPSYEQYF
>many|-|TRBV7-9|TRBJ1-1
CASSPWTEITEAFF
>many|TRBD1|TRBV6-5|TRBJ1-1
CASSSTGPGTEAFF
>many|-|TRBV12-3/TRBV12-4|TRBJ2-5
CASSSGWQGGGQETQYF
>many|-|TRBV5-6|TRBJ2-2
CASGGLSGELFF
>few|-|TRBV20-1|TRBJ1-6
CSANEGGNELHF
>many|-|TRBV19|TRBJ2-4
CASSAPGEAKNIQYF
>many|TRBD1|TRBV6-1|TRBJ2-2
CASRNRDRVSTGELFF
>many|-|TRBV5-5|TRBJ1-5
CASSLAWGYNQPQHF
>many|-|TRBV29-1|TRBJ1-1
CSVEGQGTEAFF
>many|-|TRBV20-1|TRBJ2-3
CSANTDTQYF
>few|TRBD1|TRBV18|TRBJ1-1
CASSPSLTFRGDTEAFF
>many|TRBD1|TRBV20-1|TRBJ1-1
CSARDRGTYTEAFF
>many|-|TRBV11-2|TRBJ2-1
CASSFGNSLYNEQFF
>many|TRBD2|TRBV20-1|TRBJ2-1
CSARDPLAGSNEQFF
>few|TRBD2|TRBV11-2|TRBJ2-3
CASSSQAGATDTQYF